This T cell receptor beta chain was retrieved from a study of cytomegalovirus exposure and HLA in healthy donors. Whole-study findings and limits: Researchers counted 164 TCR beta chains as cytomegalovirus-associated. Within the data, a cluster of highly shared sequence variants was likely a sequencing artifact.

Germline V lookup: CDR1 SGHDT, CDR2 YYEEEE. The V and J ends lost 0 bases and 6 bases respectively, with 16 bases between them. The CDR3 covers 15 residues. This clone has a single count. Its antigen is unknown. 13 Jbeta primers and 60 Vbeta primers were used for the PCR. Produced via immunoSEQ multiplex PCR; TCRdb's table is partial and in-frame only. The sample has 110,000 or so clones; over 65% are singletons. The material sequenced was PBMCs. This chain uses TRBV5-6 with TRBJ2-7; a possible D gene is TRBD2 (6 bases). The receptor was derived from a woman under 40 in good health and CMV-seropositive. The CDR3 nucleotides read TGTGCCAGCAGCTTGGGTCGCAGGAGGGACGGCGAGCAGTACTTC. It codes for CASSLGRRRDGEQYF.